The present T cell receptor beta chain was sequenced within a study of blood T cells in healthy people across ages. Points from the study as a whole: CMV infection status of these donors was not known. Donors of long life had a larger count of naive CD4+ cells and greater diversity than aged donors.

Isolation recovered at least 7 million PBMCs from every sample. This clonotype was counted only a few times. Its antigen is currently unknown. The second PCR ran about 6 to 12 cycles with a sample-barcoded 5' primer and J-beta primers. Every cDNA was tagged by a template-switch adaptor with 12 random nucleotides. TCRdb independently ran MiXCR on the 5' RACE reads; one entry per CDR3 protein. The top ten hold around 30% of the sample, which has about 280,000 distinct CDR3 sequences, 25% to 30% seen once. Sequenced sample: blood. The sequence derives from a woman in her 70s in good health.

The CDR3 DNA sequence: TGCAGTGCTCATACGAGGGAAACCTACGAGCAGTACTTC. Its translation is CSAHTRETYEQYF. This chain links TRBV20-1 with TRBJ2-7; weak D call: TRBD2 (5 bases). V lost 5 bases to trimming and J lost 2 bases, with 13 bases between them. CDR1 is DFQATT and CDR2 is SNEGSKA in the germline V gene (reference sequence). The CDR3 is 13 amino acids.